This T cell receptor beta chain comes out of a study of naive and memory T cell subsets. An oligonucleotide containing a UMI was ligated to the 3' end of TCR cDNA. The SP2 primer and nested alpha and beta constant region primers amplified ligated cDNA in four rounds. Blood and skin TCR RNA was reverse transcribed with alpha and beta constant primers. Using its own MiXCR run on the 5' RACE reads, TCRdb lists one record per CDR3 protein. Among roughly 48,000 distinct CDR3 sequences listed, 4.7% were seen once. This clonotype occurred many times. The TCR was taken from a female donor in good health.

The CDR3 reads CASSFRRGARTEAFF. The CDR3 nucleotides are TGCGCCAGCAGCTTTCGCCGGGGCGCAAGAACTGAAGCTTTCTTT. This sequence joins TRBV5-1 and TRBJ1-1, with D possibly matching TRBD1 (5 bases). The V gene lost 2 bases and the J gene lost 5 bases, with 16 bases spanning the gap. The CDR3 is 15 amino acids. The germline V gene has CDR1 SGHRS and CDR2 YFSETQ.